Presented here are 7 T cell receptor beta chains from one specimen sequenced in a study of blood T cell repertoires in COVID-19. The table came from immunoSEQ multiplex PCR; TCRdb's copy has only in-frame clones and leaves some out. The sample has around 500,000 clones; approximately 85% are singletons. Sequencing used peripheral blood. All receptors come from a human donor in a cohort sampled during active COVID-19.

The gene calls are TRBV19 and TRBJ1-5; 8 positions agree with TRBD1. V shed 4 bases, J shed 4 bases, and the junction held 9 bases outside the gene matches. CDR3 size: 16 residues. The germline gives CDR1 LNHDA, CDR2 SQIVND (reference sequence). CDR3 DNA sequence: TGTGCCAGTAGTAGGTGGACAGGGCAAGAGAATCAGCCCCAGCATTTT. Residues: CASSRWTGQENQPQHF.

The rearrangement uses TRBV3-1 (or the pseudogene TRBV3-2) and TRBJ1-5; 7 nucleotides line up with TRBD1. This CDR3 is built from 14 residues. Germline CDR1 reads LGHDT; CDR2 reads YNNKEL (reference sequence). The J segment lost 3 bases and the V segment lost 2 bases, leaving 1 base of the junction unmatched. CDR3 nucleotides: TGTGCCAGCAGCCAAACAGGGGACAATCAGCCCCAGCATTTT. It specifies CASSQTGDNQPQHF.

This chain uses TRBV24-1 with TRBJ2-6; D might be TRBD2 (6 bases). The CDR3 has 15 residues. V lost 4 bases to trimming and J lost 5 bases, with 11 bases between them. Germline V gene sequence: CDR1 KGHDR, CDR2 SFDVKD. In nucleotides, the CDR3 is TGTGCCACCAGTGAGGAGGGCTCAAGGGCCAACGTCCTGACTTTC. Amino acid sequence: CATSEEGSRANVLTF.

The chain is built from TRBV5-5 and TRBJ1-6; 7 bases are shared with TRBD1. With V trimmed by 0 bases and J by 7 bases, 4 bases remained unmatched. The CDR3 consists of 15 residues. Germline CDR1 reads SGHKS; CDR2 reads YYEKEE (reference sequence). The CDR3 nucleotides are TGTGCCAGCAGCTTGGTCCAGGGGGGCAATTCACCCCTCCACTTT. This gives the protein CASSLVQGGNSPLHF.

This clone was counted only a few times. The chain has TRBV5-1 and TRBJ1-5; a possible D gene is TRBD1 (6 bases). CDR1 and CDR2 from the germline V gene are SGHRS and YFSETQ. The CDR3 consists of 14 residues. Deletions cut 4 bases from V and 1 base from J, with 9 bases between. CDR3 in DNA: TGCGCCAGCAGCCCGACAGGAAGCAATCAGCCCCAGCATTTT. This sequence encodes CASSPTGSNQPQHF. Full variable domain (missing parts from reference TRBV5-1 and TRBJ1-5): KAGVTQTPRYLIKTRGQQVTLSCSPISGHRSVSWYQQTPGQGLQFLFEYFSETQRNKGNFPGRFSGRQFSNSRSEMNVSTLELGDSALYLCASSPTGSNQPQHFGDGTRLSIL.

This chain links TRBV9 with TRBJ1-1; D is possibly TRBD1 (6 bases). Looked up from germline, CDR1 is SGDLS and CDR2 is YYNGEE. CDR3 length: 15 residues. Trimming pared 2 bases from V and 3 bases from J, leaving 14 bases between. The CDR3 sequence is CASSVGALMDTEAFF. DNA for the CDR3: TGTGCCAGCAGCGTGGGGGCCCTCATGGACACTGAAGCTTTCTTT.

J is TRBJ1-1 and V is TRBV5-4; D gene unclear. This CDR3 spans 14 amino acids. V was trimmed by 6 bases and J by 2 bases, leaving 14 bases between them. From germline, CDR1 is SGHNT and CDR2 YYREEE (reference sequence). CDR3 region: CASTRGSTNTEAFF. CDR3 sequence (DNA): TGTGCCAGCACCCGCGGGAGTACTAACACTGAAGCTTTCTTT.